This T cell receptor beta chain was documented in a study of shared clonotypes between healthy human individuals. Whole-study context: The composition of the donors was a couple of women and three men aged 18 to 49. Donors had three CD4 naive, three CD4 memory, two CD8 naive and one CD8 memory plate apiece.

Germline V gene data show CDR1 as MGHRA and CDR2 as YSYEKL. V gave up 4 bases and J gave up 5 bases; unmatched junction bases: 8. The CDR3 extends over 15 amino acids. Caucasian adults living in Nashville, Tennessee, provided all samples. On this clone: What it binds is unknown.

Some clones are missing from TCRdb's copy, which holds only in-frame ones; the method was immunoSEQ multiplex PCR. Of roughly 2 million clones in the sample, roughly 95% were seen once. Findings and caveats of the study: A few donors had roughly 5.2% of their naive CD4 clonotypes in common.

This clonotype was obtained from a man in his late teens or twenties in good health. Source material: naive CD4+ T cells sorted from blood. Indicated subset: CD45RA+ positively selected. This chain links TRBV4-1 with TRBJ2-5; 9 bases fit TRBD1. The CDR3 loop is CASSPTGTGSETQYF. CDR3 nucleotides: TGCGCCAGCAGCCCAACCGGGACAGGGAGTGAGACCCAGTACTTC.